This T cell receptor (beta chain) was found in a study of T cell responses to AZD1222 COVID-19 vaccine. Produced via immunoSEQ multiplex PCR; TCRdb's table is partial and in-frame only. The sample includes approximately 60,000 clones, 65% to 85% of them seen just once. With 4 bases removed from V and 5 bases from J, the gap between germline ends came to 16 bases. The CDR3 extends over 15 amino acids. Germline CDR1 and CDR2: SGHTS and YDEGEE. Study-level results: Vaccine-associated CD4 TCRs spanned spike, dominant at 160-218 and 743-854.

This clone was counted once. Antigen: not known. Material: peripheral blood, obtained on day 0 of AZD1222 vaccination. The gene calls are TRBV5-8 and TRBJ1-3, with a possible D match to TRBD1 (5 bases). The receptor was derived from an adult in good health. The CDR3 DNA is TGTGCCAGCAGCGAGCAGGGTGCGAATCGAAACACCATATATTTT. The encoded protein is CASSEQGANRNTIYF. Full variable domain (rest looked up from reference TRBV5-8 and TRBJ1-3): EAGVTQSPTHLIKTRGQQATLRCSPISGHTSVYWYQQALGLGLQFLLWYDEGEERNRGNFPPRFSGRQFPNYSSELNVNALELEDSALYLCASSEQGANRNTIYFGEGSWLTVV.